Listed below are T cell receptor beta chains from one sample, sequenced in a study of cytomegalovirus exposure and HLA in healthy donors. Here immunoSEQ multiplex PCR was the method, and the copy in TCRdb shows in-frame clones only, minus some. Its table lists about 150,000 clones. Source material: PBMCs. All receptors come from a woman aged 45-59 years in good health and CMV-seronegative. Each CDR3 is given with its conserved first and last residue. A D gene is named only where the DNA matches it firmly.

J gene: TRBJ1-3
V gene: TRBV18
D gene: TRBD1
CDR3 length: 18
CDR3 DNA: TGTGCCAGCTCACCGCGGCTACAGGGGGCCCGCTCTGGAAACACCATATATTTT
CDR3 protein: CASSPRLQGARSGNTIYF

J gene: TRBJ1-4
V gene: TRBV18
D gene: TRBD1
CDR3 length: 16
CDR3 DNA: TGTGCCAGCTCACCAGGGACAGGGGAGGTTCATGAAAAACTGTTTTTT
CDR3 protein: CASSPGTGEVHEKLFF

J gene: TRBJ2-5
V gene: TRBV9
D gene: TRBD2
CDR3 length: 15
CDR3 DNA: TGTGCCAGCTCCCGGACTAGCGGGGGCCAAGAGACCCAGTACTTC
CDR3 protein: CASSRTSGGQETQYF

J gene: TRBJ2-1
V gene: TRBV5-1
D gene: TRBD2
CDR3 length: 16
CDR3 DNA: TGCGCCAGCAGCTTGGTCGCGCTAGCGGGAGATAATGAGCAGTTCTTC
CDR3 protein: CASSLVALAGDNEQFF

J gene: TRBJ1-2
V gene: TRBV28
D gene: -
CDR3 length: 16
CDR3 DNA: TGTGCCAGCAGTGTACTATCTGCAGGGGAAAACTATGGCTACACCTTC
CDR3 protein: CASSVLSAGENYGYTF

J gene: TRBJ1-2
V gene: TRBV5-1
D gene: TRBD1
CDR3 length: 14
CDR3 DNA: TGCGCCAGCAGCCTACAAGGACAGGGGGATGGCTACACCTTC
CDR3 protein: CASSLQGQGDGYTF

J gene: TRBJ2-3
V gene: TRBV9
D gene: TRBD2
CDR3 length: 16
CDR3 DNA: TGTGCCAGCAGCGTAGGAGCGGGAGGGCCTATAGATACGCAGTATTTT
CDR3 protein: CASSVGAGGPIDTQYF

J gene: TRBJ2-2
V gene: TRBV4-2
D gene: -
CDR3 length: 22
CDR3 DNA: TGTGCCAGCAGCCAGATTCTCTACAGGGGTAGGCTAGCGGGCATGCCCACCGGGGAGCTGTTTTTT
CDR3 protein: CASSQILYRGRLAGMPTGELFF

J gene: TRBJ1-2
V gene: TRBV19
D gene: TRBD1
CDR3 length: 16
CDR3 DNA: TGTGCCAGTAGGGCAGGGGGCGCTTCCGTTAACTATGGCTACACCTTC
CDR3 protein: CASRAGGASVNYGYTF

J gene: TRBJ1-5
V gene: TRBV5-1
D gene: TRBD1
CDR3 length: 13
CDR3 DNA: TGCGCCAGCACCGGCAGGGGGAATCAGCCCCAGCATTTT
CDR3 protein: CASTGRGNQPQHF

J gene: TRBJ1-3
V gene: TRBV7-2
D gene: -
CDR3 length: 13
CDR3 DNA: TGTGCCAGCAGTCCTAGCTCTGGAAACACCATATATTTT
CDR3 protein: CASSPSSGNTIYF

J gene: TRBJ2-2
V gene: TRBV7-3
D gene: TRBD1
CDR3 length: 15
CDR3 DNA: TGTGCCAGCAGTTCCGGAAAGGGGGCGACCGGGGAGCTGTTTTTT
CDR3 protein: CASSSGKGATGELFF

J gene: TRBJ1-2
V gene: TRBV18
D gene: -
CDR3 length: 17
CDR3 DNA: TGTGCCAGCTCACTATCCGTCACACGGACAGAGGGGGATGGCTACACCTTC
CDR3 protein: CASSLSVTRTEGDGYTF

J gene: TRBJ2-2
V gene: TRBV11-1
D gene: TRBD2
CDR3 length: 16
CDR3 DNA: TGTGCCAGCAGCGCCCTGAGCGGGGGGAACACCGGGGAGCTGTTTTTT
CDR3 protein: CASSALSGGNTGELFF

J gene: TRBJ1-2
V gene: TRBV6-1
D gene: TRBD1
CDR3 length: 16
CDR3 DNA: TGTGCCAGCAGTGGAGGACAGGGGGCTATTAACTATGGCTACACCTTC
CDR3 protein: CASSGGQGAINYGYTF

J gene: TRBJ2-1
V gene: TRBV2
D gene: TRBD2
CDR3 length: 16
CDR3 DNA: TGTGCCAGCAGTGGGCTCGGGAGGGGACCTCGCAATGAGCAGTTCTTC
CDR3 protein: CASSGLGRGPRNEQFF

J gene: TRBJ1-6
V gene: TRBV7-9
D gene: -
CDR3 length: 14
CDR3 DNA: TGTGCCAGCAGCTTAGAGCTCCGTAATTCACCCCTCCACTTT
CDR3 protein: CASSLELRNSPLHF

J gene: TRBJ1-5
V gene: TRBV4-1
D gene: TRBD1
CDR3 length: 16
CDR3 DNA: TGCGCCAGCAGCCAAAGGGGTGGACAGGGAAATCAGCCCCAGCATTTT
CDR3 protein: CASSQRGGQGNQPQHF

J gene: TRBJ1-5
V gene: TRBV28
D gene: -
CDR3 length: 12
CDR3 DNA: TGTGCCAGCAGACAGGGATCTCAGCCCCAGCATTTT
CDR3 protein: CASRQGSQPQHF

J gene: TRBJ2-3
V gene: TRBV18
D gene: -
CDR3 length: 14
CDR3 DNA: TGTGCCAGCTCACCACAGGGGTCCCCCAGCACGCAGTATTTT
CDR3 protein: CASSPQGSPSTQYF

J gene: TRBJ1-2
V gene: TRBV2
D gene: -
CDR3 length: 14
CDR3 DNA: TGTGCCAGCAGTGTGGCATCGTTAGGGGATGGCTACACCTTC
CDR3 protein: CASSVASLGDGYTF

J gene: TRBJ1-2
V gene: TRBV18
D gene: -
CDR3 length: 15
CDR3 DNA: TGTGCCAGCTCTCAATCCGGAGGGGATAACTATGGCTACACCTTC
CDR3 protein: CASSQSGGDNYGYTF

J gene: TRBJ1-5
V gene: TRBV7-2
D gene: -
CDR3 length: 16
CDR3 DNA: TGTGCCAGCAGCTTTAGTGGAGGGATGGGCAATCAGCCCCAGCATTTT
CDR3 protein: CASSFSGGMGNQPQHF

J gene: TRBJ2-3
V gene: TRBV5-1
D gene: -
CDR3 length: 16
CDR3 DNA: TGCGCCAGCAGCTTGGAAGGGACTCCTTCCACAGATACGCAGTATTTT
CDR3 protein: CASSLEGTPSTDTQYF

J gene: TRBJ2-6
V gene: TRBV6-6
D gene: -
CDR3 length: 16
CDR3 DNA: TGTGCCAGCCTCCCTCCCAGGGTCTCTGGGGCCAACGTCCTGACTTTC
CDR3 protein: CASLPPRVSGANVLTF

J gene: TRBJ2-6
V gene: TRBV9
D gene: -
CDR3 length: 16
CDR3 DNA: TGTGCCAGCAGCGTAGCCCAGTACTCTGGGGCCAACGTCCTGACTTTC
CDR3 protein: CASSVAQYSGANVLTF

J gene: TRBJ2-7
V gene: TRBV5-1
D gene: -
CDR3 length: 16
CDR3 DNA: TGCGCCAGCAGCCCTCGGGACTCTATAAGCTCCTACGAGCAGTACTTC
CDR3 protein: CASSPRDSISSYEQYF

J gene: TRBJ1-5
V gene: TRBV4-2
D gene: -
CDR3 length: 14
CDR3 DNA: TGTGCCAGCAGCCAAGATCCAGGGTATCAGCCCCAGCATTTT
CDR3 protein: CASSQDPGYQPQHF

J gene: TRBJ1-1
V gene: TRBV6-5
D gene: -
CDR3 length: 14
CDR3 DNA: TGTGCCAGCAGTTACACATCCAGGATCCCTGAAGCTTTCTTT
CDR3 protein: CASSYTSRIPEAFF

J gene: TRBJ2-5
V gene: TRBV6-5
D gene: TRBD1
CDR3 length: 13
CDR3 DNA: TGTGCCAGCAGTACGGACAGGGAGGAGACCCAGTACTTC
CDR3 protein: CASSTDREETQYF

J gene: TRBJ1-4
V gene: TRBV28
D gene: -
CDR3 length: 14
CDR3 DNA: TGTGCCAGCAGCTATAGGACGGGGGACGAAAAACTGTTTTTT
CDR3 protein: CASSYRTGDEKLFF

J gene: TRBJ2-7
V gene: TRBV27
D gene: TRBD1
CDR3 length: 14
CDR3 DNA: TGTGCCAGCAGTTTTTGGGACAGGGTCAACGAGCAGTACTTC
CDR3 protein: CASSFWDRVNEQYF

J gene: TRBJ2-5
V gene: TRBV7-2
D gene: TRBD2
CDR3 length: 16
CDR3 DNA: TGTGCCAGCAGCCCCCCGACGCGGGGGACCCGAGAGACCCAGTACTTC
CDR3 protein: CASSPPTRGTRETQYF

J gene: TRBJ2-2
V gene: TRBV18
D gene: TRBD1
CDR3 length: 17
CDR3 DNA: TGTGCCAGCTCACCGGAGGTTCAGGGGGCGAGAACCGGGGAGCTGTTTTTT
CDR3 protein: CASSPEVQGARTGELFF

J gene: TRBJ1-1
V gene: TRBV19
D gene: TRBD1
CDR3 length: 13
CDR3 DNA: TGTGCCACCCGGGACAGGGCGAACACTGAAGCTTTCTTT
CDR3 protein: CATRDRANTEAFF

J gene: TRBJ2-3
V gene: TRBV18
D gene: -
CDR3 length: 15
CDR3 DNA: TGTGCCAGCTCGCCCGGGTCACTGGCCCCAGATACGCAGTATTTT
CDR3 protein: CASSPGSLAPDTQYF

J gene: TRBJ1-5
V gene: TRBV19
D gene: TRBD1
CDR3 length: 16
CDR3 DNA: TGTGCCAGTAGCACTACCCCCGGGACAGGGTATCAGCCCCAGCATTTT
CDR3 protein: CASSTTPGTGYQPQHF

J gene: TRBJ2-3
V gene: TRBV9
D gene: TRBD1
CDR3 length: 16
CDR3 DNA: TGTGCCAGCAGCGCCGACAGGGGCCGGAGCACAGATACGCAGTATTTT
CDR3 protein: CASSADRGRSTDTQYF

J gene: TRBJ2-7
V gene: TRBV4-2
D gene: TRBD2
CDR3 length: 15
CDR3 DNA: TGTGCCAGCAGCTTAGCGGGAGAGGGTTCCGGGGAGCAGTACTTC
CDR3 protein: CASSLAGEGSGEQYF

J gene: TRBJ1-6
V gene: TRBV4-1
D gene: -
CDR3 length: 15
CDR3 DNA: TGCGCCAGCAGCGAGGAGCAGCTTTATAATTCACCCCTCCACTTT
CDR3 protein: CASSEEQLYNSPLHF

J gene: TRBJ2-3
V gene: TRBV5-6
D gene: -
CDR3 length: 12
CDR3 DNA: TGTGCCAGCAGCTCGGGCACAGATACGCAGTATTTT
CDR3 protein: CASSSGTDTQYF

J gene: TRBJ2-3
V gene: TRBV27
D gene: -
CDR3 length: 11
CDR3 DNA: TGTGCCAGCAGTCGAGGGGATACGCAGTATTTT
CDR3 protein: CASSRGDTQYF

J gene: TRBJ1-2
V gene: TRBV7-3
D gene: -
CDR3 length: 14
CDR3 DNA: TGTGCCAGCAGCTTAACCAGGGCTAACTATGGCTACACCTTC
CDR3 protein: CASSLTRANYGYTF

J gene: TRBJ2-5
V gene: TRBV5-4
D gene: TRBD2
CDR3 length: 15
CDR3 DNA: TGTGCCAGCAGCCAGGGACTAGCGAGCCAAGAGACCCAGTACTTC
CDR3 protein: CASSQGLASQETQYF

J gene: TRBJ1-5
V gene: TRBV4-2
D gene: TRBD1
CDR3 length: 16
CDR3 DNA: TGTGCCAGCAGCCAAGATTTCGGGACAGCAAATCAGCCCCAGCATTTT
CDR3 protein: CASSQDFGTANQPQHF

J gene: TRBJ1-2
V gene: TRBV7-8
D gene: -
CDR3 length: 14
CDR3 DNA: TGTGCCAGCAGCCCCGGGCCGAGGGACTATGGCTACACCTTC
CDR3 protein: CASSPGPRDYGYTF

J gene: TRBJ1-1
V gene: TRBV2
D gene: -
CDR3 length: 12
CDR3 DNA: TGTGCCAGCAGTGACCCCGCGGGGGTGACTTTCTTT
CDR3 protein: CASSDPAGVTFF

J gene: TRBJ2-4
V gene: TRBV7-8
D gene: -
CDR3 length: 14
CDR3 DNA: TGTGCCAGCAGCTTAGGACGAACCGGGGACATTCAGTACTTC
CDR3 protein: CASSLGRTGDIQYF

J gene: TRBJ1-1
V gene: TRBV5-1
D gene: -
CDR3 length: 15
CDR3 DNA: TGCGCCAGCAGCACCGAATTGACAGTAAACACTGAAGCTTTCTTT
CDR3 protein: CASSTELTVNTEAFF

J gene: TRBJ1-6
V gene: TRBV19
D gene: -
CDR3 length: 15
CDR3 DNA: TGTGCCAGTAGTACCCGGACATCCTATAATTCACCCCTCCACTTT
CDR3 protein: CASSTRTSYNSPLHF

J gene: TRBJ1-1
V gene: TRBV5-6
D gene: TRBD1
CDR3 length: 15
CDR3 DNA: TGTGCCAGCAGCTCAATGACAGGGGTGGGCACTGAAGCTTTCTTT
CDR3 protein: CASSSMTGVGTEAFF

J gene: TRBJ1-5
V gene: TRBV6-1
D gene: -
CDR3 length: 15
CDR3 DNA: TGTGCCAGCAGTATCGGTGACAGATTCAATCAGCCCCAGCATTTT
CDR3 protein: CASSIGDRFNQPQHF

J gene: TRBJ2-3
V gene: TRBV9
D gene: -
CDR3 length: 16
CDR3 DNA: TGTGCCAGCAGCGTAGAAGGCAGGGGTTACACAGATACGCAGTATTTT
CDR3 protein: CASSVEGRGYTDTQYF